The clone carrying this T cell receptor beta chain came up many times. Its target is unknown. This entry belongs to a study of T-cell reconstitution after alpha-beta-depleted transplantation in children. Study-wide results and limits: Reportedly, roughly two months post-transplant, alpha-beta T cells arose from several hundred expanded graft clones. When one year had passed after transplant, most T-cell counts and diversity came from newly produced T cells. Several patients had high TCRbeta diversity at day 60; it came from surviving recipient T cells and thymic progenitors.

It was with unique molecular identifiers that the TCRbeta library was prepared. TCRdb called the PCR reads again in MiXCR, with one record for every CDR3 protein. The sample carries 90,000 to 130,000 distinct CDR3 sequences, 5% to 7% recorded once. This TCR came from a male patient aged 2-9 years who had a stem cell transplant for acute lymphoblastic leukemia, so the T cells may come from the graft donor. The sequenced sample was PBMCs, mostly from graft donor cells, obtained 360 days after TCRalphabeta/CD19-depleted stem cell transplant.

Written as DNA, the CDR3 is TGTGCCAGCAGTTTAGGGCGGAGGGGGTTTAGGGATGAGCAGTTCTTC. Its protein product is CASSLGRRGFRDEQFF. The chain carries TRBV27 and TRBJ2-1, with D perhaps assigned TRBD1 or TRBD2 (6 bases each). The CDR3 has 16 amino acids. Germline CDR1 is MNHEY and CDR2 is SMNVEV (reference sequence). Trimming removed 2 bases from V and 8 bases from J, with 19 bases in between.